This entry lists 21 T cell receptor beta chains sequenced from one sample in a study of T cell responses to AZD1222 COVID-19 vaccine. Assay used: immunoSEQ multiplex PCR; TCRdb lists only in-frame clones, some missing. The sample has 90,000 to 120,000 clones; roughly 90% are singletons. Material: peripheral blood, obtained 28 days after the second AZD1222 dose. The receptors were sampled from an adult who received the AZD1222 COVID-19 vaccine.

The chain recombines TRBV10-3 with TRBJ1-5, with a possible D match to TRBD1 (6 bases). There are 14 residues in the CDR3. The germline V and J ends were trimmed by 8 bases and 1 base, with 12 bases remaining between them. Germline V gene sequence: CDR1 ENHRY, CDR2 SYGVKD. The CDR3 nucleotides are TGTGCCATCGGGACGGGGGCCAGCAATCAGCCCCAGCATTTT. This sequence encodes CAIGTGASNQPQHF.

The V call is TRBV25-1, the J call TRBJ1-6; D perhaps matches TRBD1 (5 bases). The CDR3 sequence is 16 residues long. V lost 6 bases to trimming and J lost 10 bases, with 22 bases between them. Germline V gives CDR1 MGHDK, CDR2 SYGVNS. The CDR3 sequence: CASRTGTDRGGSPLHF. DNA for the CDR3: TGTGCCAGCAGGACCGGGACCGACCGGGGGGGATCACCCCTCCACTTT.

This chain uses TRBV2 with TRBJ2-6; D is undetermined. Trimming pared 5 bases from V and 0 bases from J, leaving 17 bases between. Germline assignment: CDR1 SNHLY and CDR2 FYNNEI. The CDR3 covers 18 residues. The CDR3 reads CASSSLGSRLSGANVLTF. DNA for the CDR3: TGTGCCAGCAGTTCTCTTGGCAGCAGACTCTCTGGGGCCAACGTCCTGACTTTC.

The chain is built from TRBV27 and TRBJ1-1; D remains unclear. Germline loops: CDR1 MNHEY, CDR2 SMNVEV (reference sequence). The germline V and J ends were trimmed by 3 bases and 5 bases, with 13 bases remaining between them. This CDR3 has 14 amino acids. CDR3 loop: CASSFGGSRTEAFF. In DNA form, the CDR3 reads TGTGCCAGCAGTTTTGGTGGGTCCAGGACTGAAGCTTTCTTT.

The CDR3 region has the DNA TGTGCCAGCACCCTTATCCGGACGGACATGAACACTGAAGCTTTCTTT. Translated: CASTLIRTDMNTEAFF. The chain uses TRBV5-6 and TRBJ1-1; TRBD1 might be the D (5 bases). There are 16 residues in the CDR3. The germline V gene encodes CDR1 SGHDT and CDR2 YYEEEE. The V and J ends lost 6 bases and 0 bases respectively, with 18 bases between them.

This clone showed up just once. The chain uses TRBV12-3 or TRBV12-4 and TRBJ1-1; D unclear. The CDR3 runs 13 residues. V lost 3 bases to trimming and J lost 3 bases, with 8 bases between them. The CDR3 region has the DNA TGTGCCAGCAGTTTGTATCGGGACACTGAAGCTTTCTTT. It translates to CASSLYRDTEAFF.

The rearrangement joins TRBV15 to TRBJ2-7, with D maybe TRBD1 (6 bases). Trimming shortened V by 3 bases and J by 4 bases, and 19 bases separated the two germline ends. CDR1 and CDR2 from the germline V gene are LNHNV and YYDKDF (reference sequence). This CDR3 contains 16 residues. The CDR3 here is CATSRAGTPNFYEQYF. CDR3 bases: TGTGCCACCAGCAGGGCCGGGACACCCAATTTTTACGAGCAGTACTTC.

The V and J genes are TRBV5-1 and TRBJ2-1, with 11 bases lining up with TRBD2. V dropped 3 bases and J dropped 9; count of bases not matched to a gene: 8. Germline V lookup: CDR1 SGHRS, CDR2 YFSETQ. The CDR3 extends over 15 amino acids. This CDR3 is CASSSTSGGLVEQFF. CDR3 nucleotides: TGCGCCAGCAGCTCTACTAGCGGGGGCCTGGTTGAGCAGTTCTTC.

This sequence joins TRBV28 and TRBJ2-7; 10 nucleotides line up with TRBD2. The CDR3 covers 17 residues. Unmatched junction bases numbered 9, after V lost 4 bases and J lost 0 bases. The germline CDR1 and CDR2 sequences are MDHEN and SYDVKM. The CDR3 DNA reads TGTGCCAGCAGTTACCTAACTAGCGGGATAAGCTCCTACGAGCAGTACTTC. It specifies CASSYLTSGISSYEQYF.

The gene calls are TRBV7-8 and TRBJ1-2, with D possibly TRBD1 on 6 matching bases. The CDR3 extends over 17 amino acids. Germline V lookup: CDR1 SGHVS, CDR2 FQNEAQ. V lost 5 bases and J 3 bases, leaving 22 bases between the germline ends. CDR3: CASSPGSTGREYYGYTF. CDR3 in DNA: TGTGCCAGCAGCCCCGGGAGTACAGGGCGAGAGTACTATGGCTACACCTTC.

The genes are TRBV12-5 and TRBJ2-3; D is perhaps TRBD1 (6 bases). The V end was cut by 5 bases, the J end by 0 bases, with 18 bases between. The CDR3 is made up of 17 amino acids. The germline V gene has CDR1 LGHNT and CDR2 FRNRAP. CDR3: CASGHDRDTASTDTQYF. The CDR3 coding sequence is TGTGCTAGTGGTCATGACCGGGACACAGCTAGCACAGATACGCAGTATTTT.

The chain carries TRBV5-6 and TRBJ2-3; 9 bases fit TRBD2. With 1 base clipped from V and 9 bases from J, the junction kept 18 bases outside the gene matches. Germline V lookup: CDR1 SGHDT, CDR2 YYEEEE. This CDR3 is built from 18 residues. CDR3 in DNA: TGTGCCAGCAGCTTGAGTATAGCGGGGGCCCGCAGTACTCGAACGCAGTATTTT. This codes for CASSLSIAGARSTRTQYF.

Of note for this clone: Different DNA sequences within this sample yield the same CDR3. The chain employs TRBV12-3 or TRBV12-4 and TRBJ1-1, with D unclear. The V gene lost 2 bases and the J gene lost 1 base, with 5 bases spanning the gap. This CDR3 spans 13 amino acids. The CDR3 DNA reads TGTGCCAGCAGTTTACGGGAGAACACTGAAGCTTTCTTT. Amino acid sequence: CASSLRENTEAFF.

The chain employs TRBV11-2 and TRBJ2-2, with TRBD1 matching over 9 bases. Germline V CDR1 and CDR2: SGHAT, FQNNGV. The CDR3 totals 16 residues. V shed 5 bases and J 4 bases; nucleotides not matched to a gene: 8. Here the CDR3 reads CASSPRRTGATGELFF. CDR3 nucleotides: TGTGCCAGCAGCCCACGTCGGACAGGGGCCACCGGGGAGCTGTTTTTT.

V gene TRBV6-2 or TRBV6-3 combines with J gene TRBJ2-1, with a tentative D call TRBD2 (6 bases). The CDR3 extends over 16 amino acids. The germline V gene has CDR1 MNHEY and CDR2 SVGEGT. The V and J ends lost 6 bases and 5 bases respectively, with 20 bases between them. CDR3 coding DNA: TGTGCCAGCAGCCTCCCCCGGGACTTAGAGGACAATGAGCAGTTCTTC. It yields the protein CASSLPRDLEDNEQFF.

The rearrangement joins TRBV2 to TRBJ1-3; D ambiguous. The germline V gene encodes CDR1 SNHLY and CDR2 FYNNEI. This CDR3 spans 14 amino acids. The V and J ends lost 1 base and 0 bases respectively, with 4 bases between them. The CDR3 nucleotides are TGTGCCAGCAGTGAAGGTGTCTCTGGAAACACCATATATTTT. It yields the protein CASSEGVSGNTIYF.

V usage is TRBV4-1 and J usage is TRBJ1-1; 7 positions agree with TRBD1. CDR1 and CDR2 from the germline V gene are MGHRA and YSYEKL. CDR3 length equals 15 residues. J lost 1 base, V lost 3 bases, and 5 bases had no gene match. CDR3 nucleotides: TGCGCCAGCAGCCATCGACAGGGCGGGAACACTGAAGCTTTCTTT. Translating it yields CASSHRQGGNTEAFF.

The genes are TRBV9 and TRBJ2-3; D is ambiguous. The ends were cut back, 0 bases at V and 2 bases at J, with 4 bases in the middle. Germline-derived CDR1 and CDR2 are SGDLS and YYNGEE. The CDR3 extends over 13 amino acids. The CDR3 loop reads CASSVAPTDTQYF. For the CDR3, the DNA is TGTGCCAGCAGCGTAGCCCCCACAGATACGCAGTATTTT.

The chain uses TRBV7-3 and TRBJ2-1; D may be TRBD2 (5 bases). The CDR3 extends over 13 amino acids. CDR1 is SGHTA and CDR2 is FQGTGA in the germline V gene. V lost 5 bases and J 4 bases, leaving 9 bases between the germline ends. The CDR3, as DNA: TGTGCCAGCAGCCCGGGGAGTTACAATGAGCAGTTCTTC. It codes for CASSPGSYNEQFF.

J is TRBJ1-2 and V is TRBV7-2, with D hard to call. This CDR3 has 14 amino acids. The germline V and J ends were trimmed by 4 bases and 8 bases, with 17 bases remaining between them. In germline, CDR1 is SGHTA, CDR2 FQGNSA. The CDR3 sequence: CASSSVGPGGGYTF. Written as DNA, the CDR3 is TGTGCCAGCAGCTCTGTCGGACCAGGAGGAGGCTACACCTTC.

The chain links TRBV14 to TRBJ2-1; 7 nucleotides match TRBD2. In germline, CDR1 is SGHDN, CDR2 FVKESK. V dropped 0 bases and J dropped 9; count of bases not matched to a gene: 2. This CDR3 has 13 residues. This CDR3 reads CASSQDLAGEQFF. The CDR3 nucleotides read TGTGCCAGCAGCCAAGATTTAGCGGGTGAGCAGTTCTTC.